This T cell receptor (beta chain) was recorded in a study of blood T cell repertoires in COVID-19. Study at large: Donors in the United States, Italy and Spain gave samples during acute or convalescent COVID-19.

The V end lost 1 base, the J end lost 2 bases, and 10 bases lay between the germline ends. Germline V gene sequence: CDR1 SGHRS, CDR2 YFSETQ. The CDR3 consists of 15 residues. Original analysis: Estimated nucleated cell counts came from reference gene primer amplification. Only in-frame clones appear in the TCRdb table, and some are missing; sequencing was by immunoSEQ multiplex PCR. The V and J calls and clone size were taken over from that table, and D and trimming were inferred from the DNA. The sample records about 120,000 clones, roughly 90% being singletons. The TCR originated in a woman aged 55-70 years with COVID-19, enrolled during active disease. The material sequenced was peripheral blood. This sequence joins TRBV5-1 and TRBJ2-1; D possibly corresponds to TRBD2 (7 bases). The CDR3 is CASSLRGATYNEQFF. The CDR3 DNA sequence: TGCGCCAGCAGCTTGCGGGGGGCTACCTACAATGAGCAGTTCTTC.